This record concerns one T cell receptor beta chain sequence. The data were obtained in a study of blood T cell repertoires in COVID-19. Study in general: Spain, Italy and the United States supplied samples that represented acute and convalescent COVID-19. T cells, B-cell-depleted T cells, or PBMCs provided the cDNA or gDNA that served as material.

Produced via immunoSEQ multiplex PCR; TCRdb's table is partial and in-frame only. The table lists under 100,000 clones, around nine tenths of them singletons. Germline lookup yields CDR1 MNHEY and CDR2 SVGEGT. Germline trimming cut 2 bases from V and 5 bases from J; bases unmatched to any gene: 2. This CDR3 contains 13 residues. The receptor comes from a man in his forties with acute or convalescent COVID-19. Source material: peripheral blood. This rearrangement joins TRBV6-2 or TRBV6-3 to TRBJ1-1, with TRBD1 matching over 7 bases. The CDR3 bases are TGTGCCAGCAGTTACGGCAGGGGGACTGAAGCTTTCTTT. This codes for CASSYGRGTEAFF.